The T cell receptor (beta chain) described here comes from a study of T cell responses to AZD1222 COVID-19 vaccine. Points on this clone: Its antigen is undetermined.

Study-wide findings and caveats: In all cases, repertoires were sampled only after the peak T cell response. Spike-wide vaccine-associated CD4 TCRs dominated at 160-218 and 743-854.

TCRdb keeps only in-frame clones here, not all; method: immunoSEQ multiplex PCR. The sample has 150,000 to 200,000 clones, 80% to 90% seen once. The CDR3 runs 19 residues. Germline V gives CDR1 KGHDR, CDR2 SFDVKD. Trimming took 5 bases from V and 1 from J; bases not matched to a gene: 11. The rearrangement joins TRBV24-1 to TRBJ2-6, with 9 bases fitting TRBD1. The sample here was peripheral blood, taken 28 days after the second dose of the MenACWY control vaccine. The TCR comes from an adult who received the MenACWY meningococcal vaccine as a control. CDR3 bases: TGTGCCACCAGTGGAGCGACGGGACAGGGACTATCTGGGGCCAACGTCCTGACTTTC. It yields the protein CATSGATGQGLSGANVLTF.